This T cell receptor (beta chain) was recovered during a study of response to subunit inactivated influenza vaccine. Broader study findings: Each seasonal flu vaccination may recruit only limited new T cells, authors suggested.

The CDR3 is 12 residues long. Germline lookup yields CDR1 DFQATT and CDR2 SNEGSKA (reference sequence). The V end lost 6 bases, the J end lost 3 bases, and 12 bases lay between the germline ends. At least ten counts were recorded for this clonotype. Its antigen is still unknown. TCRdb recomputed calls from the RT-PCR reads with MiXCR, one row per CDR3 protein. The sample lists roughly 570,000 distinct CDR3 sequences; around 13% were seen once. The clonotype originates from a man aged 50-59 years who received an inactivated influenza vaccine. The J gene is TRBJ2-7, the V gene TRBV20-1, with a possible D match to TRBD1 (6 bases). The sample was PBMCs from blood, taken about 40 days after vaccination. Written as DNA, the CDR3 is TGCAGTGCCTCGGACAGAGACTACGAGCAGTACTTC. Translating it yields CSASDRDYEQYF.